This TCR beta chain was found in a study of blood T cells in healthy people across ages. Study-level results: Donor CMV status, an unknown factor, possibly confounded changes in expanded clonotypes. Whereas aged donors had fewer naive CD4+ cells, long-lived donors had more of them and higher diversity. The authors considered diversity estimates from one million T cells to be underestimates.

Turning to this clonotype: Antigen specificity is unknown.

The V gene end was trimmed by 5 bases and the J gene end by 4 bases; junction bases not matched to a gene: 16. CDR1 and CDR2 from the germline V gene are SQVTM and ANQGSEA. This CDR3 is 16 amino acids long. Samples had at least 6 million PBMCs isolated from them. Next came a second PCR, run for about 7 to 12 cycles, which used a sample-barcoded 5' primer along with a J-beta primer mix. Using its own MiXCR run on the 5' RACE reads, TCRdb lists one record per CDR3 protein. The data hold around 1,900,000 distinct CDR3 sequences, with 35% to 50% observed a single time. This chain links TRBV29-1 with TRBJ1-2; 7 bases line up with TRBD1. The TCR sequence derives from a human donor in good health. The sample was blood. The CDR3 region is CSVPGPFRGSVYGYTF. Here the CDR3 DNA reads TGCAGCGTTCCAGGGCCCTTCAGGGGGTCCGTCTATGGCTACACCTTC.